A single sample is the source of the 3 T cell receptor beta chains below, sequenced in a study of control samples from healthy donors and cancer patients. Repertoires were generated with immunoSEQ multiplex PCR, while TCRdb's copy carries only in-frame clones and drops some. The table includes 150,000 to 200,000 clones, 92% detected once. Sequenced: blood. Source of these receptors: a woman in her twenties or thirties in good health.

The chain employs TRBV6-5 and TRBJ2-3, with D unresolved. V lost 2 bases and J lost 2, with 5 bases in between. Looked up from germline, CDR1 is MNHEY and CDR2 is SVGAGI. The CDR3 runs to 13 residues. The CDR3 DNA reads TGTGCCAGCAGTTACGAGGTCACAGATACGCAGTATTTT. This sequence encodes CASSYEVTDTQYF.

This chain connects TRBV27 to TRBJ2-3; possible D gene TRBD2, 6 bases. V dropped 6 bases and J dropped 4 bases, with 17 bases sitting between them. The CDR3 extends over 15 amino acids. Germline CDR1 is MNHEY and CDR2 is SMNVEV (reference sequence). DNA of the CDR3: TGTGCCAGCAGAGCTTCCGGAGGGCTGGCAGATACGCAGTATTTT. Protein: CASRASGGLADTQYF.

The chain employs TRBV9 and TRBJ2-2; D remains unclear. The V gene lost 3 bases and the J gene lost 3 bases, with 15 bases spanning the gap. Germline CDR1 is SGDLS and CDR2 is YYNGEE. This CDR3 region has 16 residues. DNA of the CDR3: TGTGCCAGCAGCGCCCACTCCCGCAGCGACACCGGGGAGCTGTTTTTT. The encoded protein is CASSAHSRSDTGELFF.